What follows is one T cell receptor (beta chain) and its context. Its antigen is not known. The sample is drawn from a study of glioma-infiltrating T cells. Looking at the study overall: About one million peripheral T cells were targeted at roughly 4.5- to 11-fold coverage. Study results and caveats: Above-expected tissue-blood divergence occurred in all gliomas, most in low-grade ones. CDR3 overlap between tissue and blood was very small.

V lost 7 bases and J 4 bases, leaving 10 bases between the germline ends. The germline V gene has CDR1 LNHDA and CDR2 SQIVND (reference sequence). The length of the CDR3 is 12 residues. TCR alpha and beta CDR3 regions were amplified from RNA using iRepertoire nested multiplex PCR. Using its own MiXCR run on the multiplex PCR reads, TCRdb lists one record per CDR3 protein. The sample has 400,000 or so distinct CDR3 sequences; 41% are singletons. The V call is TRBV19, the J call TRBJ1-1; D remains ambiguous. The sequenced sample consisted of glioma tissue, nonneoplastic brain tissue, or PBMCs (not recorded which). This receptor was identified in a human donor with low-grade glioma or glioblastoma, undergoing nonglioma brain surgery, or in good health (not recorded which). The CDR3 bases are TGTGCCAGTACGGAGGGTACCACTGAAGCTTTCTTT. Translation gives CASTEGTTEAFF.